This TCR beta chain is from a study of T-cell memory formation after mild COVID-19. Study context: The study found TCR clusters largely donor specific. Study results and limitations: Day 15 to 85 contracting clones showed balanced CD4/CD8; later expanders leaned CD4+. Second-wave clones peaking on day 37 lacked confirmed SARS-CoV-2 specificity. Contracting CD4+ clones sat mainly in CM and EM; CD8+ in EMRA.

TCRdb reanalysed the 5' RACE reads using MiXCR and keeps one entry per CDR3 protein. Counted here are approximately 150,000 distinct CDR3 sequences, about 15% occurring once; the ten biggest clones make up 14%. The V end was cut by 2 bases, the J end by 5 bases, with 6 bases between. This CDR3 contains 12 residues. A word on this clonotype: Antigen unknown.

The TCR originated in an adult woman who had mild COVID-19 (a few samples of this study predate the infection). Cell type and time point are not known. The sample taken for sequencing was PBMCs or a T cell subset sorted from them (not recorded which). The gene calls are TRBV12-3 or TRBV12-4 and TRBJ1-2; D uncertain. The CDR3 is CASSLRGYGYTF. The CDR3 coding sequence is TGTGCCAGCAGTTTACGTGGTTATGGCTACACCTTC.